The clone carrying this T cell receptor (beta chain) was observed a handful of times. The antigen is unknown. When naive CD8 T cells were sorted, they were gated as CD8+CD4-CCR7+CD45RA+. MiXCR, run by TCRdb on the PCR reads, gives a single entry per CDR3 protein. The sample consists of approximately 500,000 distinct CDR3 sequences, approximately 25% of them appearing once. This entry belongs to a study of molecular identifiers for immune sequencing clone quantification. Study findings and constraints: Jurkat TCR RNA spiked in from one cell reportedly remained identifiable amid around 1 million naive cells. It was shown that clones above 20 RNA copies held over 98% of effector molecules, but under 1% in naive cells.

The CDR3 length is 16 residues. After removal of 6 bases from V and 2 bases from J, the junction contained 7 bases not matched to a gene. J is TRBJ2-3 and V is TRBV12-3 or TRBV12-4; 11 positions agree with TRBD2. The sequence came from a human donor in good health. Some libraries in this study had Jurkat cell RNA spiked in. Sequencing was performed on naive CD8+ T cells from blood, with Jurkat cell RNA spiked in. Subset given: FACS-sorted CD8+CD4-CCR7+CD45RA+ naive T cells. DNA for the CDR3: TGTGCCAGCAGCACGGGGACTAGCGGATTCACAGATACGCAGTATTTT. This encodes CASSTGTSGFTDTQYF.